Following are 16 T cell receptor beta chains from one sample sequenced in a study of blood T cell repertoires in COVID-19. The method was immunoSEQ multiplex PCR; TCRdb's version includes in-frame clones alone and lacks a portion of them. The data show approximately 220,000 clones, 88% seen once. The source material was PBMCs or T cells enriched from blood (not recorded which). The receptors come from a woman younger than 45 who had recovered from COVID-19.

V usage is TRBV19 and J usage is TRBJ1-2, with D hard to call. From germline, CDR1 is LNHDA and CDR2 SQIVND (reference sequence). V lost 6 bases to trimming and J lost 6 bases, with 14 bases between them. The CDR3 covers 13 residues. This CDR3 is CASSIPREDGYTF. DNA of the CDR3: TGTGCCAGTAGCATACCCCGGGAGGATGGCTACACCTTC.

This clone was seen once. The V call is TRBV5-4, the J call TRBJ2-2, with 8 bases matching TRBD2. The germline V gene has CDR1 SGHNT and CDR2 YYREEE (reference sequence). The CDR3 is 16 residues long. V was pared by 2 bases and J by 5 bases, with 8 bases of the junction left unmatched. CDR3 coding DNA: TGTGCCAGCAGCTTCCAAGCGGGCGGGGGGACCGGGGAGCTGTTTTTT. Amino acids: CASSFQAGGGTGELFF.

In the case of this clone: This clone may be a read error of a much larger clone one base away. The chain is built from TRBV6-2 or TRBV6-3 and TRBJ2-2; the D is unclear. This CDR3 region has 15 residues. With 0 bases removed from V and 1 base from J, the gap between germline ends came to 6 bases. The germline V gene encodes CDR1 MNHEY and CDR2 SVGEGT. This chain's CDR3 is CASSYSRQNTGELFF. CDR3 DNA: TGTGCCAGCAGTTACTCGAGACAGAACACCGGGGAGCTGTTTTTT.

V and J are TRBV25-1 and TRBJ1-2; perhaps TRBD1 as D (5 bases). This CDR3 has 14 residues. Germline V gene lookup returns CDR1 MGHDK and CDR2 SYGVNS. The V end lost 2 bases, the J end lost 4 bases, and 11 bases lay between the germline ends. The CDR3 DNA reads TGTGCCAGCAGTGAAGGGGACTTCCCCTATGGCTACACCTTC. Amino acids: CASSEGDFPYGYTF.

Comments on this clone: A far larger clone is a single base away, which makes a read error likely. The sample has other DNA sequences that encode this CDR3 too. This chain uses TRBV4-2 with TRBJ2-1, with 12 bases fitting TRBD2. V lost 1 base to trimming and J lost 5 bases; unmatched junction nucleotides: 3. Germline V CDR1 and CDR2: LGHNA, YNFKEQ. This CDR3 is 16 amino acids long. Here the CDR3 reads CASSQGPSGGDNEQFF. DNA for the CDR3: TGTGCCAGCAGCCAAGGACCTAGCGGGGGGGACAATGAGCAGTTCTTC.

The chain is built from TRBV2 and TRBJ2-5; D remains ambiguous. V lost 6 bases and J lost 2, with 4 bases in between. The germline CDR1 and CDR2 sequences are SNHLY and FYNNEI. The CDR3 has 11 amino acids. The CDR3 DNA is TGTGCCAGCAGCAGTCAAGAGACCCAGTACTTC. Its protein product is CASSSQETQYF.

The V and J genes are TRBV19 and TRBJ2-2; weak D call: TRBD1 (6 bases). CDR3 length: 15 residues. Trimming took 6 bases from V and 5 from J, leaving 16 bases between them. The germline V gene has CDR1 LNHDA and CDR2 SQIVND (reference sequence). CDR3 sequence: CASSPIAGVTGELFF. In DNA, the CDR3 is TGTGCCAGTAGCCCCATTGCAGGGGTGACCGGGGAGCTGTTTTTT.

This chain uses TRBV28 with TRBJ1-5, with D possibly matching TRBD1 (6 bases). CDR3 size: 15 residues. Germline V gene sequence: CDR1 MDHEN, CDR2 SYDVKM. V shed 2 bases and J shed 1 base, with 9 bases lying between them. The CDR3 loop is CASSLLQGSNQPQHF. The CDR3 DNA follows: TGTGCCAGCAGTTTACTACAGGGAAGCAATCAGCCCCAGCATTTT.

V usage is TRBV6-1 and J usage is TRBJ1-6; D gene uncertain. Germline-derived CDR1 and CDR2 are MNHNS and SASEGT. The CDR3 is 13 amino acids. The ends were cut back, 3 bases at V and 8 bases at J, with 8 bases in the middle. CDR3 DNA sequence: TGTGCCAGCAGTGATCAGGTTGATTCACCCCTCCACTTT. This encodes CASSDQVDSPLHF.

The chain is built from TRBV5-1 and TRBJ2-3; 9 bases map to TRBD1. CDR1 is SGHRS and CDR2 is YFSETQ in the germline V gene. With 0 bases clipped from V and 4 bases from J, the junction kept 6 bases outside the gene matches. CDR3 size: 16 residues. CDR3 amino acids: CASSLGGTGLADTQYF. Here the CDR3 DNA reads TGCGCCAGCAGCTTGGGCGGGACAGGGCTTGCAGATACGCAGTATTTT.

This clone was observed a handful of times. V is TRBV5-8 and J is TRBJ1-5, with a possible D match to TRBD1 (6 bases). The CDR3 is 18 amino acids. Trimming pared 6 bases from V and 2 bases from J, leaving 24 bases between. The germline gives CDR1 SGHTS, CDR2 YDEGEE. CDR3 DNA: TGTGCCAGCATGGTTTTAAGACAGGCTTTTGGGGGCAATCAGCCCCAGCATTTT. This translates into CASMVLRQAFGGNQPQHF.

This sequence joins TRBV27 and TRBJ1-5; 8 nucleotides match TRBD1. V trimming: 6 bases; J trimming: 5 bases; junction bases outside the gene matches: 6. The V gene's germline CDR1 is MNHEY and CDR2 SMNVEV (reference sequence). The CDR3 length is 14 residues. The chain's CDR3 is CASRWTGSDQPQHF. The CDR3 nucleotides are TGTGCCAGCAGATGGACAGGGAGTGATCAGCCCCAGCATTTT.

The chain carries TRBV13 and TRBJ1-2, with 11 bases that match TRBD1. Trimming cost V 10 bases and J 10 bases; bases outside gene matches: 14. The CDR3 totals 14 residues. Germline CDR1 reads PRHDT; CDR2 reads FYEKMQ (reference sequence). The DNA for the CDR3 is TGTGCCACTAAGAGTCCGGACAGGGGGCAGGACTACACCTTC. Translation gives CATKSPDRGQDYTF.

This sequence joins TRBV7-8 and TRBJ1-1; 7 bases are shared with TRBD1. This CDR3 is built from 16 residues. Trimming at V came to 5 bases and at J to 0 bases, leaving 9 bases not matched to a gene. CDR1 is SGHVS, CDR2 FQNEAQ, per germline. This CDR3 reads CASSRGTVRVNTEAFF. CDR3 sequence (DNA): TGTGCCAGCAGCCGAGGGACAGTCAGGGTGAACACTGAAGCTTTCTTT.

This chain joins TRBV19 and TRBJ1-4; 7 bases match TRBD1. CDR1 is LNHDA, CDR2 SQIVND, per germline (reference sequence). This CDR3 spans 14 amino acids. The V segment lost 2 bases and the J segment 5 bases; nucleotides outside the gene matches: 2. CDR3 DNA: TGTGCCAGTAGTATAAGGGACAGCAATGAAAAACTGTTTTTT. This encodes CASSIRDSNEKLFF.

The V gene is TRBV7-9, the J gene TRBJ1-3; D perhaps matches TRBD1 (5 bases). Germline V lookup: CDR1 SEHNR, CDR2 FQNEAQ (reference sequence). CDR3 length: 15 amino acids. With 6 bases removed from V and 0 bases from J, the gap between germline ends came to 12 bases. The CDR3 region is CASRGGGISGNTIYF. As DNA, the CDR3 is TGTGCCAGCAGGGGGGGAGGTATCTCTGGAAACACCATATATTTT. The full variable domain, rest sourced from reference TRBV7-9 and TRBJ1-3, is DTGVSQNPRHKITKRGQNVTFRCDPISEHNRLYWYRQTLGQGPEFLTYFQNEAQLEKSRLLSDRFSAERPKGSFSTLEIQRTEQGDSAMYLCASRGGGISGNTIYFGEGSWLTVV.